In this sample, the clone carrying this T cell receptor (beta chain) turned up a few times. The record originates from a study of patients and donors after allogeneic stem cell transplantation. TCRdb passed the RT-PCR reads through MiXCR, listing each CDR3 protein once. The sample consists of 150,000 to 200,000 distinct CDR3 sequences, approximately 30% of them appearing once. The CDR3 totals 18 residues. V lost 0 bases, J lost 9 bases, and 24 bases lay in between. CDR1 is SGHAT, CDR2 FQNNGV, per germline. Material: blood, either unsorted or a sorted T cell fraction (not recorded which). The chain carries TRBV11-2 and TRBJ2-1, with a weak D call TRBD1 (5 bases). This TCR derives from a human donor who was either an allogeneic HSCT recipient or a stem cell or donor lymphocyte infusion donor (not recorded which). It is not recorded whose cells these are; they may come from a transplant donor. CDR3 sequence reads: CASSLDLPRTERQSEQFF. CDR3 bases: TGTGCCAGCAGCTTAGACCTCCCGCGGACGGAGCGACAGAGTGAGCAGTTCTTC. The full variable domain, completed using reference TRBV11-2 and TRBJ2-1, is EAGVAQSPRYKIIEKRQSVAFWCNPISGHATLYWYQQILGQGPKLLIQFQNNGVVDDSQLPKDRFSAERLKGVDSTLKIQPAKLEDSAVYLCASSLDLPRTERQSEQFFGPGTRLTVL.